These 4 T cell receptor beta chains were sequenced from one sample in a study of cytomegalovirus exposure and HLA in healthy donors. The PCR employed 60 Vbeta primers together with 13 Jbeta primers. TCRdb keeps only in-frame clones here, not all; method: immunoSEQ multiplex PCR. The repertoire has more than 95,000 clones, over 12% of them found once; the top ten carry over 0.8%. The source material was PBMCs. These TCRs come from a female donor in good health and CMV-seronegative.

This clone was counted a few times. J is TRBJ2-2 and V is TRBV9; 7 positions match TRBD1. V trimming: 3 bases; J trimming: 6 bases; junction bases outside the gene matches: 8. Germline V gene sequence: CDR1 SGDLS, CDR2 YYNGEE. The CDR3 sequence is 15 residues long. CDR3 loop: CASSGTGAEPGELFF. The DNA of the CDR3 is TGTGCCAGCAGCGGAACAGGGGCGGAACCCGGGGAGCTGTTTTTT. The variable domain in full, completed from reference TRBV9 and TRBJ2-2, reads DSGVTQTPKHLITATGQRVTLRCSPRSGDLSVYWYQQSLDQGLQFLIQYYNGEERAKGNILERFSAQQFPDLHSELNLSSLELGDSALYFCASSGTGAEPGELFFGEGSRLTVL.

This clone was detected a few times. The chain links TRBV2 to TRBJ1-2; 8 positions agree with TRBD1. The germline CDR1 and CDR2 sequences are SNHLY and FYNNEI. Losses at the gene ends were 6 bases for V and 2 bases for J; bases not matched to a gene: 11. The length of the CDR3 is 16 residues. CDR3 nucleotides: TGTGCCAGCAGAGAGGAAGGACAGGGAATCAACTATGGCTACACCTTC. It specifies CASREEGQGINYGYTF. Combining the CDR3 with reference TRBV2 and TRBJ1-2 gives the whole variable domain EPEVTQTPSHQVTQMGQEVILRCVPISNHLYFYWYRQILGQKVEFLVSFYNNEISEKSEIFDDQFSVERPDGSNFTLKIRSTKLEDSAMYFCASREEGQGINYGYTFGSGTRLTVV.

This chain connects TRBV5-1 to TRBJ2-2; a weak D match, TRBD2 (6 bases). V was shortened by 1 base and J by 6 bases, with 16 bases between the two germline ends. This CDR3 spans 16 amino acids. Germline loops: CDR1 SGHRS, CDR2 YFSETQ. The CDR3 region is CASSLRMTRDAGELFF. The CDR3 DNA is TGCGCCAGCAGCTTGCGGATGACTAGGGACGCCGGGGAGCTGTTTTTT.

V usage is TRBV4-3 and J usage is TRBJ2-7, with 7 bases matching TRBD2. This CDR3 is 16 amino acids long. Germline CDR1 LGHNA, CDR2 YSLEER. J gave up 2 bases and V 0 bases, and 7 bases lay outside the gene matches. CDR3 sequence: CASSQEASGRAYEQYF. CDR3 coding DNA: TGCGCCAGCAGCCAAGAGGCTAGCGGACGCGCCTACGAGCAGTACTTC.